This TCR beta chain was documented in a study of T-cell memory formation after mild COVID-19. Whole-study findings and limits: Detection of some responders pre-infection suggested pre-existing cross-reactive memory T cells participated. Clones that contracted from day 15 to 85 were balanced CD4/CD8, while later expanders leaned CD4+.

TCRdb re-derived calls from the 5' RACE reads in MiXCR, one entry per CDR3 protein. The sample lists roughly 450,000 distinct CDR3 sequences, 18% occurring once. This CDR3 has 13 residues. The V end was cut by 11 bases, the J end by 0 bases, with 13 bases between. Germline loops: CDR1 ENHRY, CDR2 SYGVKD. Note on this clonotype: Antigen: not known.

Sequencing was carried out using PBMCs or a T cell subset sorted from them (not recorded which). The chain has TRBV10-3 and TRBJ1-1; no clear D gene. The TCR comes from a young man who had mild COVID-19 (a few samples of this study predate the infection). Cell type and time point are not known. The CDR3, as DNA: TGTGCCTCCACGGGGAGTATGAACACTGAAGCTTTCTTT. Its translation is CASTGSMNTEAFF.